Listed below are T cell receptor beta chains from one sample, sequenced in a study of beta chain features in type 1 diabetes. The protocol was immunoSEQ multiplex PCR, while the TCRdb copy is restricted to in-frame clones and leaves out a portion. The sample comprises some 500,000 clones, over 10% of which are singletons, and about 0.045% rests with the top ten. What was sequenced was naive CD4+ T cells from blood. These TCRs come from a woman younger than 35 in good health. CDR3s include the opening cysteine and the closing phenylalanine or tryptophan. The order of the fields is V gene, J gene, clone size, D gene, CDR3 DNA, CDR3 protein. D genes are given only for firm matches. Part of the rows lack a size; the others show once, few, many or a class for expanded clones.

V gene: TRBV2; J gene: TRBJ2-3; clone size: few; D gene: -; CDR3 DNA: TGTGCCAGCAGATGGGACAGCACAGATACGCAGTATTTT; CDR3 protein: CASRWDSTDTQYF
V gene: TRBV7-9; J gene: TRBJ2-1; clone size: -; D gene: -; CDR3 DNA: TGTGCCAGCAGCTTAATGATGGTTGGTATTGAGCAGTTCTTC; CDR3 protein: CASSLMMVGIEQFF
V gene: TRBV7-2; J gene: TRBJ1-2; clone size: -; D gene: -; CDR3 DNA: TGTGCCAGCACCCGTACCCGAGGGGATGGCTACACCTTC; CDR3 protein: CASTRTRGDGYTF
V gene: TRBV30; J gene: TRBJ1-2; clone size: few; D gene: -; CDR3 DNA: TGTGCCTGGAGTAACTCTATGCGCTACACCTTC; CDR3 protein: CAWSNSMRYTF
V gene: TRBV30; J gene: TRBJ1-5; clone size: -; D gene: -; CDR3 DNA: TGTGCCTGGAGTAGGGGGGTTTCGAGCAATCAGCCCCAGCATTTT; CDR3 protein: CAWSRGVSSNQPQHF
V gene: TRBV29-1; J gene: TRBJ2-7; clone size: few; D gene: TRBD1; CDR3 DNA: TGCAGCGTAGATGCGACAGGGGGAGTTTACGAGCAGTACTTC; CDR3 protein: CSVDATGGVYEQYF
V gene: TRBV5-1; J gene: TRBJ2-5; clone size: few; D gene: -; CDR3 DNA: TGCGCCAGCAGCTTGTCGGCTAGCGCAAACCAAGAGACCCAGTACTTC; CDR3 protein: CASSLSASANQETQYF
V gene: TRBV10-3; J gene: TRBJ2-1; clone size: few; D gene: TRBD1; CDR3 DNA: TGTGCCATCAGCGCATCTCCCCCGACACAGGGGCTTAATGAGCAGTTCTTC; CDR3 protein: CAISASPPTQGLNEQFF
V gene: TRBV7-8; J gene: TRBJ2-7; clone size: -; D gene: TRBD2; CDR3 DNA: TGTGCCAGCAGCTTCAAGCGGGAGGGCTCCTACGAGCAGTACTTC; CDR3 protein: CASSFKREGSYEQYF
V gene: TRBV7-7; J gene: TRBJ2-5; clone size: -; D gene: TRBD1; CDR3 DNA: TGTGCCAGCAGCTCAACAGGGGGCGGCGAGACCCAGTACTTC; CDR3 protein: CASSSTGGGETQYF
V gene: TRBV6-5; J gene: TRBJ2-7; clone size: few; D gene: TRBD1; CDR3 DNA: TGTGCCAGCAGTTGGCACAGGGGCCGATACGAGCAGTACTTC; CDR3 protein: CASSWHRGRYEQYF
V gene: TRBV4-1; J gene: TRBJ2-5; clone size: -; D gene: -; CDR3 DNA: TGCGCCAGCAGCCAAGTGGTAGGGGAGACCCAGTACTTC; CDR3 protein: CASSQVVGETQYF
V gene: TRBV28; J gene: TRBJ2-3; clone size: few; D gene: -; CDR3 DNA: TGTGCCAGCAGGTCTTCGTCAGATACGCAGTATTTT; CDR3 protein: CASRSSSDTQYF
V gene: TRBV29-1; J gene: TRBJ1-1; clone size: -; D gene: -; CDR3 DNA: TGCAGCGGATCGGGACACTTGAACACTGAAGCTTTCTTT; CDR3 protein: CSGSGHLNTEAFF
V gene: TRBV18; J gene: TRBJ2-1; clone size: few; D gene: -; CDR3 DNA: TGTGCCAGCTCACCAAGTCTGGAATCAGATGAGCAGTTCTTC; CDR3 protein: CASSPSLESDEQFF
V gene: TRBV9; J gene: TRBJ2-3; clone size: -; D gene: -; CDR3 DNA: TGTGCCAGCAACAGAGTAAGCACAGATACGCAGTATTTT; CDR3 protein: CASNRVSTDTQYF
V gene: TRBV11-1; J gene: TRBJ2-4; clone size: few; D gene: TRBD1; CDR3 DNA: TGTGCCAGCGGACGAGAGACAGGGCTCAAAAACATTCAGTACTTC; CDR3 protein: CASGRETGLKNIQYF
V gene: TRBV12-5; J gene: TRBJ2-7; clone size: -; D gene: -; CDR3 DNA: TGTGCTAGTGGTTTATCAGACGAGCAGTACTTC; CDR3 protein: CASGLSDEQYF
V gene: TRBV7-2; J gene: TRBJ1-1; clone size: few; D gene: -; CDR3 DNA: TGTGCCAGCAGCTTAGTGAGGAACACTGAAGCTTTCTTT; CDR3 protein: CASSLVRNTEAFF
V gene: TRBV28; J gene: TRBJ2-1; clone size: few; D gene: -; CDR3 DNA: TGTGCCAGCAGTTTACTACACCGAAACGAGCAGTTCTTC; CDR3 protein: CASSLLHRNEQFF